What follows are 10 T cell receptor beta chains derived from one specimen sequenced in a study of blood T cell repertoires in COVID-19. Data came from immunoSEQ multiplex PCR; TCRdb stores just in-frame clones and leaves some out. The sample has 200,000 to 300,000 clones; over 80% are singletons. Source material: peripheral blood. All receptors derive from a woman in her 40s who had recovered from COVID-19.

This clone was observed at least ten times. CDR3 sequence: CASNDRGRTYGYTF. Written as DNA, the CDR3 is TGTGCCAGCAACGACAGGGGGCGCACGTATGGCTACACCTTC. The rearrangement links TRBV11-2 to TRBJ1-2; TRBD1 matches 10 bases. Germline V CDR1 and CDR2: SGHAT, FQNNGV. CDR3 size: 14 residues. The V segment lost 7 bases and the J segment 5 bases; nucleotides outside the gene matches: 7.

V is TRBV4-3 and J is TRBJ1-1; D gene uncertain. The CDR3 extends over 14 amino acids. V lost 0 bases and J lost 0, with 5 bases in between. Germline CDR1 LGHNA, CDR2 YSLEER. As DNA, the CDR3 is TGCGCCAGCAGCCAAGAGTACATGAACACTGAAGCTTTCTTT. It encodes CASSQEYMNTEAFF.

The chain uses TRBV9 and TRBJ1-3, with D maybe TRBD1 (5 bases). The CDR3 runs to 15 residues. Between the trimmed V and J ends, which lost 3 bases and 0 bases, there was a span of 10 bases. Germline CDR1 reads SGDLS; CDR2 reads YYNGEE. The CDR3 nucleotides read TGTGCCAGCAGCGAACAGGTTAACTCTGGAAACACCATATATTTT. It translates to CASSEQVNSGNTIYF.

This chain uses TRBV5-1 with TRBJ2-3; 13 bases are shared with TRBD2. Germline loops: CDR1 SGHRS, CDR2 YFSETQ. J lost 1 base, V lost 2 bases, and 1 base had no gene match. CDR3 length: 16 amino acids. CDR3 sequence (DNA): TGCGCCAGCAGCTTCGGACTAGCGGGGGGCACAGATACGCAGTATTTT. This codes for CASSFGLAGGTDTQYF.

J is TRBJ1-1 and V is TRBV10-3; possible D gene TRBD1, 5 bases. The germline CDR1 and CDR2 sequences are ENHRY and SYGVKD. Trimming pared 3 bases from V and 10 bases from J, leaving 18 bases between. The CDR3 is 14 amino acids. As DNA, the CDR3 is TGTGCCATCAGTGAAATAAGTAACGGCAGGGCAGCTTTCTTT. Protein: CAISEISNGRAAFF.

This clone occurred once. The CDR3 sequence: CASSPKRDRAEKLFF. CDR3 DNA: TGTGCCAGCAGCCCTAAAAGGGACAGGGCTGAAAAACTGTTTTTT. The chain employs TRBV7-9 and TRBJ1-4; 9 nucleotides line up with TRBD1. The germline V gene has CDR1 SEHNR and CDR2 FQNEAQ (reference sequence). V was pared by 5 bases and J by 7 bases, with 8 bases of the junction left unmatched. The CDR3 is 15 amino acids.

The chain joins TRBV6-5 to TRBJ1-6; D not certain. Germline V gives CDR1 MNHEY, CDR2 SVGAGI. The CDR3 consists of 15 residues. V dropped 6 bases and J dropped 10 bases, with 19 bases sitting between them. CDR3 sequence: CASSAWSVGRSPLHF. The DNA for the CDR3 is TGTGCCAGCAGCGCCTGGAGCGTCGGGAGGTCACCCCTCCACTTT.

V gene TRBV2 combines with J gene TRBJ2-7; D gene ambiguous. Germline CDR1 and CDR2: SNHLY and FYNNEI. V lost 5 bases and J 6 bases, leaving 14 bases between the germline ends. The CDR3 extends over 13 amino acids. The CDR3: CASSSEAMAEQYF. The CDR3, as DNA: TGTGCCAGCAGTTCGGAAGCGATGGCCGAGCAGTACTTC. Full variable domain (missing parts from reference TRBV2 and TRBJ2-7): EPEVTQTPSHQVTQMGQEVILRCVPISNHLYFYWYRQILGQKVEFLVSFYNNEISEKSEIFDDQFSVERPDGSNFTLKIRSTKLEDSAMYFCASSSEAMAEQYFGPGTRLTVT.

Written as DNA, the CDR3 is TGTGCCAGCAGCTCGACGCAGGGGGCGCGTGAAAAACTGTTTTTT. It yields the protein CASSSTQGAREKLFF. The chain recombines TRBV5-4 with TRBJ1-4; 8 positions match TRBD1. This CDR3 has 15 residues. The V and J ends lost 3 bases and 7 bases, in that order; junction bases with no gene match: 8. Germline V gene sequence: CDR1 SGHNT, CDR2 YYREEE (reference sequence).

The chain links TRBV3-1 (or the pseudogene TRBV3-2) to TRBJ2-7; 11 bases agree with TRBD2. V lost 7 bases, J lost 2 bases, and 7 bases stayed unmatched. The CDR3 loop spans 15 amino acids. In germline, CDR1 is LGHDT, CDR2 YNNKEL (reference sequence). CDR3 DNA: TGTGCCAGCACGCCTGCTAGCGGGGGGACCTACGAGCAGTACTTC. Protein sequence: CASTPASGGTYEQYF.